These 24 T cell receptor beta chains share one sample of origin, sequenced in a study of Graves' ophthalmopathy and Graves' hyperthyroidism. Scientists amplified the TCR beta CDR3 regions from RNA transcripts. Scientists carried out first-round RT-PCR using HTBI primers and then a second-round multiplex PCR. TCRdb reprocessed the multiplex PCR reads with MiXCR, giving one entry per CDR3 protein. The sample includes about 380,000 distinct CDR3 sequences, roughly 14% of them seen just once. The material sequenced was peripheral blood. These receptors were taken from a woman in her late teens or twenties with stable Graves' hyperthyroidism.

In its sample, this clonotype was seen many times. This sequence joins TRBV12-3 or TRBV12-4 and TRBJ1-1; D unclear. The CDR3 is 15 amino acids. The germline V and J ends were trimmed by 6 bases and 3 bases, with 17 bases remaining between them. The CDR3 is CASSPGGSGDTEAFF. CDR3 DNA: TGTGCCAGCAGCCCGGGTGGTAGCGGAGACACTGAAGCTTTCTTT.

The chain couples TRBV11-2 to TRBJ2-7, with TRBD2 identical over 7 bases. V shed 4 bases, J shed 3 bases, and the junction held 9 bases outside the gene matches. Germline values: CDR1 SGHAT, CDR2 FQNNGV. CDR3 length: 15 residues. The CDR3 spells CASSSTGGSFYEQYF. The CDR3 nucleotides are TGTGCCAGCAGCTCGACGGGGGGATCCTTCTACGAGCAGTACTTC. Full variable domain (remainder filled in from reference TRBV11-2 and TRBJ2-7): EAGVAQSPRYKIIEKRQSVAFWCNPISGHATLYWYQQILGQGPKLLIQFQNNGVVDDSQLPKDRFSAERLKGVDSTLKIQPAKLEDSAVYLCASSSTGGSFYEQYFGPGTRLTVT.

This clonotype was detected many times. The genes are TRBV7-9 and TRBJ1-2, with TRBD1 as a possible D gene (5 bases). This CDR3 is 15 amino acids long. Germline lookup yields CDR1 SEHNR and CDR2 FQNEAQ (reference sequence). V was trimmed by 1 base and J by 6 bases, leaving 15 bases between them. CDR3 sequence: CASSLGGQGGHGYTF. DNA of the CDR3: TGTGCCAGCAGCTTAGGGGGCCAGGGAGGACATGGCTACACCTTC. The full variable domain, completed using reference TRBV7-9 and TRBJ1-2, is DTGVSQNPRHKITKRGQNVTFRCDPISEHNRLYWYRQTLGQGPEFLTYFQNEAQLEKSRLLSDRFSAERPKGSFSTLEIQRTEQGDSAMYLCASSLGGQGGHGYTFGSGTRLTVV.

The chain recombines TRBV11-2 with TRBJ2-2; a possible D gene is TRBD1 (5 bases). Per the germline V gene, CDR1 is SGHAT and CDR2 is FQNNGV. There are 16 residues in the CDR3. Trimming cost V 4 bases and J 6 bases, with 18 bases left between them. CDR3 nucleotide sequence: TGTGCCAGCAGCTCTAGGGGATCGTACGGCCCCGGGGAGCTGTTTTTT. Residues: CASSSRGSYGPGELFF.

This clonotype was counted ten times or more. CDR3 sequence reads: CASSSSGQGNEDYGYTF. The CDR3 coding sequence is TGCGCCAGCAGCTCGTCGGGACAGGGGAATGAAGACTATGGCTACACCTTC. The chain recombines TRBV5-1 with TRBJ1-2; 10 nucleotides align to TRBD1. Germline V gene lookup returns CDR1 SGHRS and CDR2 YFSETQ. The CDR3 runs 17 residues. Germline trimming cut 3 bases from V and 3 bases from J; bases unmatched to any gene: 11.

This clonotype came up many times. The chain couples TRBV20-1 to TRBJ2-7; 11 nucleotides match TRBD2. This CDR3 has 16 residues. Germline CDR1 reads DFQATT; CDR2 reads SNEGSKA (reference sequence). Trimming cost V 2 bases and J 4 bases; bases outside gene matches: 10. CDR3 loop: CSARWLAGGSPYEQYF. CDR3 DNA: TGCAGTGCTAGATGGCTAGCGGGGGGATCCCCTTACGAGCAGTACTTC.

This clonotype occurred many times. This chain joins TRBV20-1 and TRBJ2-5; 13 bases align to TRBD2. The germline V gene has CDR1 DFQATT and CDR2 SNEGSKA (reference sequence). The CDR3 has 13 amino acids. With 5 bases clipped from V and 4 bases from J, the junction kept 1 base outside the gene matches. The CDR3 region is CSARLAGGETQYF. In nucleotides, the CDR3 is TGCAGTGCTCGACTAGCGGGGGGAGAGACCCAGTACTTC.

Comments on this clonotype: A read error may be the cause here, since a much bigger clone is one base away. The chain has TRBV6-1 and TRBJ2-5, with 11 bases matching TRBD2. V dropped 6 bases and J dropped 10; count of bases not matched to a gene: 10. The CDR3 covers 14 residues. CDR1 MNHNS and CDR2 SASEGT come from the germline V gene. As DNA, the CDR3 is TGTGCCAGCAGGCTTAGCGGGAGGGGAGAGGGCCAGTACTTC. It codes for CASRLSGRGEGQYF.

This chain connects TRBV12-5 to TRBJ1-2, with TRBD1 as a possible D gene (5 bases). The V gene's germline CDR1 is LGHNT and CDR2 FRNRAP. The CDR3 is 11 amino acids. V was trimmed by 9 bases and J by 4 bases, leaving 9 bases between them. The CDR3 region has the DNA TGTGCTAGGGGGGAAGGCTATGGCTACACCTTC. Translation gives CARGEGYGYTF. The variable domain in full, with the rest retrieved from reference TRBV12-5 and TRBJ1-2, is DARVTQTPRHKVTEMGQEVTMRCQPILGHNTVFWYRQTMMQGLELLAYFRNRAPLDDSGMPKDRFSAEMPDATLATLKIQPSEPRDSAVYFCARGEGYGYTFGSGTRLTVV.

This clonotype was detected many times. V gene TRBV25-1 combines with J gene TRBJ2-5; 7 nucleotides match TRBD2. Germline assignment: CDR1 MGHDK and CDR2 SYGVNS. This CDR3 contains 15 residues. V trimming: 3 bases; J trimming: 4 bases; junction bases outside the gene matches: 8. The CDR3 DNA follows: TGTGCCAGCAGTGATCCTAGCAGGGAGGGAGAGACCCAGTACTTC. This encodes CASSDPSREGETQYF.

The sample holds one count of this clonotype. This may come from a read error, since a much larger clone is one base off. V usage is TRBV11-2 and J usage is TRBJ1-1; D gene uncertain. The ends were cut back, 2 bases at V and 7 bases at J, with 8 bases in the middle. Germline CDR1 SGHAT, CDR2 FQNNGV. The CDR3 spans 12 residues. The CDR3, as DNA: TGTGCCAGCAGCTTATATCGGCTTGAAGCTTTCTTT. Amino acid sequence: CASSLYRLEAFF. Full variable domain (outside the CDR3, taken from reference TRBV11-2 and TRBJ1-1): EAGVAQSPRYKIIEKRQSVAFWCNPISGHATLYWYQQILGQGPKLLIQFQNNGVVDDSQLPKDRFSAERLKGVDSTLKIQPAKLEDSAVYLCASSLYRLEAFFGQGTRLTVV.

This clonotype was recorded at least ten times. The chain employs TRBV12-3 or TRBV12-4 and TRBJ2-7; maybe TRBD1 (7 bases). Trimming took 0 bases from V and 2 from J, leaving 11 bases between them. The CDR3 has 15 amino acids. The CDR3 DNA is TGTGCCAGCAGTTTAGCCAGGGGGAGGACCTACGAGCAGTACTTC. Amino acid sequence: CASSLARGRTYEQYF.

The chain employs TRBV20-1 and TRBJ1-5; D not resolved. The CDR3 is made up of 14 amino acids. The germline V gene encodes CDR1 DFQATT and CDR2 SNEGSKA (reference sequence). Trimming shortened V by 1 base and J by 4 bases, and 11 bases separated the two germline ends. The chain's CDR3 is CSARVLRQNQPQHF. The CDR3 coding sequence is TGCAGTGCTAGAGTTTTAAGGCAAAATCAGCCCCAGCATTTT.

CDR3 in amino acids: CATSVGGGTEAFF. The CDR3, as DNA: TGTGCCACCAGTGTAGGGGGTGGGACTGAAGCTTTCTTT. The chain carries TRBV24-1 and TRBJ1-1, with D perhaps TRBD1 (6 bases). CDR1 KGHDR and CDR2 SFDVKD come from the germline V gene. V gave up 5 bases and J gave up 5 bases, with 11 bases separating them. This CDR3 is 13 amino acids long.

This clonotype was picked up many times. V is TRBV20-1 and J is TRBJ2-7, with 9 bases matching TRBD1. Germline assignment: CDR1 DFQATT and CDR2 SNEGSKA (reference sequence). V dropped 1 base and J dropped 0; count of bases not matched to a gene: 4. This CDR3 is built from 15 residues. The CDR3 spells CSARGTGAPSYEQYF. The CDR3 DNA follows: TGCAGTGCTAGAGGGACAGGGGCTCCCTCCTACGAGCAGTACTTC.

The sample holds many counts of this clonotype. This CDR3 is CASGQVLNTEAFF. The CDR3 DNA follows: TGTGCCAGCGGACAGGTTTTGAACACTGAAGCTTTCTTT. V is TRBV12-3 or TRBV12-4 and J is TRBJ1-1; 7 bases align to TRBD1. Losses at the gene ends were 8 bases for V and 0 bases for J; bases not matched to a gene: 3. This CDR3 region has 13 residues.

This chain uses TRBV7-3 with TRBJ1-2; D remains unclear. The V and J ends lost 1 base and 8 bases respectively, with 11 bases between them. The CDR3 totals 13 residues. Germline assignment: CDR1 SGHTA and CDR2 FQGTGA. The CDR3 sequence: CASSLKGIGGYTF. In DNA form, the CDR3 reads TGTGCCAGCAGCTTAAAGGGAATTGGCGGCTACACCTTC.

In its sample, this clonotype was seen many times. The J gene is TRBJ2-7, the V gene TRBV19; maybe TRBD1 (6 bases). V lost 10 bases and J lost 0, with 10 bases in between. The CDR3 sequence is 12 residues long. CDR1 LNHDA and CDR2 SQIVND come from the germline V gene (reference sequence). The CDR3 DNA follows: TGTGCCACCCGGACAGACTCCTACGAGCAGTACTTC. It translates to CATRTDSYEQYF. The full variable domain, completed using reference TRBV19 and TRBJ2-7, is DGGITQSPKYLFRKEGQNVTLSCEQNLNHDAMYWYRQDPGQGLRLIYYSQIVNDFQKGDIAEGYSVSREKKESFPLTVTSAQKNPTAFYLCATRTDSYEQYFGPGTRLTVT.

This clonotype turned up a few times. The CDR3 spells CASLNPLLANYGYTF. As DNA, the CDR3 is TGTGCCAGCCTAAATCCGCTCTTAGCTAACTATGGCTACACCTTC. The chain recombines TRBV12-3 or TRBV12-4 with TRBJ1-2, with D uncertain. The CDR3 is 15 amino acids. The V end lost 8 bases, the J end lost 0 bases, and 16 bases lay between the germline ends.

The rearrangement uses TRBV18 and TRBJ1-5; D gene ambiguous. Trimming stripped 2 bases from V and 3 bases from J, with 8 bases between. The CDR3 has 14 amino acids. Germline V CDR1 and CDR2: KGHSH, LQKENI. CDR3 sequence (DNA): TGTGCCAGCTCACCAGGTTTCTCCAATCAGCCCCAGCATTTT. Translation gives CASSPGFSNQPQHF.

This clonotype was recorded at least ten times. The chain is built from TRBV7-2 and TRBJ2-5; no definite D call. Trimming pared 7 bases from V and 2 bases from J, leaving 11 bases between. CDR1 SGHTA and CDR2 FQGNSA come from the germline V gene. The length of the CDR3 is 13 residues. CDR3 region: CASTLTQQETQYF. The CDR3 bases are TGTGCCAGCACCCTCACACAGCAAGAGACCCAGTACTTC.

This clonotype appeared many times. The V call is TRBV11-3, the J call TRBJ1-1; D gene uncertain. The germline V gene encodes CDR1 SGHNT and CDR2 YENEEA. The length of the CDR3 is 14 residues. Trimming pared 3 bases from V and 3 bases from J, leaving 11 bases between. The CDR3 DNA is TGTGCCAGCAGCTTTTCTGGGTTCGACACTGAAGCTTTCTTT. It encodes CASSFSGFDTEAFF.

This clonotype was picked up many times. The chain carries TRBV6-2 or TRBV6-3 and TRBJ1-2; TRBD1 is a possible D gene (5 bases). Germline V gene data show CDR1 as MNHEY and CDR2 as SVGEGT. V shed 6 bases and J shed 4 bases, with 15 bases lying between them. CDR3 size: 14 residues. In DNA, the CDR3 is TGTGCCAGCAGCTCTACCAGGGACCTCTATGGCTACACCTTC. Amino acid sequence: CASSSTRDLYGYTF.

The V and J genes are TRBV5-6 and TRBJ1-5; D not certain. CDR3 length: 17 amino acids. V lost 1 base, J lost 2 bases, and 16 bases lay in between. CDR1 is SGHDT and CDR2 is YYEEEE in the germline V gene. The CDR3 loop reads CASSLWGMGHGNQPQHF. The CDR3 bases are TGTGCCAGCAGCTTGTGGGGTATGGGTCACGGCAATCAGCCCCAGCATTTT.